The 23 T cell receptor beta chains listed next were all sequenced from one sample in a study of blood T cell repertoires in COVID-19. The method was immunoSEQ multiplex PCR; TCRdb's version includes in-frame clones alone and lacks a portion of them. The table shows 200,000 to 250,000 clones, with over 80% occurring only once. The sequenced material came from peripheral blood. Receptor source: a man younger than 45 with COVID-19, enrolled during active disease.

The CDR3 sequence is CASSPTPAGGSYGYTF. CDR3 nucleotide sequence: TGTGCCAGCAGCCCCACCCCTGCAGGGGGTTCCTATGGCTACACCTTC. The chain carries TRBV7-3 and TRBJ1-2, with 7 bases matching TRBD1. V lost 5 bases to trimming and J lost 4 bases; unmatched junction nucleotides: 13. Germline CDR1 and CDR2: SGHTA and FQGTGA. CDR3 length equals 16 residues.

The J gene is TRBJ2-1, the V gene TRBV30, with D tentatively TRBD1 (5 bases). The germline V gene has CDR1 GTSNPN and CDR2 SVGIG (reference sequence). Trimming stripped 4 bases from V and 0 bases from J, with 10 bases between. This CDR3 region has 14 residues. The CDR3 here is CAWIRQSSYNEQFF. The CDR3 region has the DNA TGTGCCTGGATCCGACAGAGCTCCTACAATGAGCAGTTCTTC. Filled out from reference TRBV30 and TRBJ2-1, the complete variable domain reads SQTIHQWPATLVQPVGSPLSLECTVEGTSNPNLYWYRQAAGRGLQLLFYSVGIGQISSEVPQNLSASRPQDRQFILSSKKLLLSDSGFYLCAWIRQSSYNEQFFGPGTRLTVL.

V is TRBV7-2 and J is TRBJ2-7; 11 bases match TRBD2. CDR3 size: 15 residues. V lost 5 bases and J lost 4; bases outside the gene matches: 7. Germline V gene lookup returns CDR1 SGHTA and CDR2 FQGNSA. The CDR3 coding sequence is TGTGCCAGCAGCGCGACGGGACTAGCGGCTTACGAGCAGTACTTC. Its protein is CASSATGLAAYEQYF.

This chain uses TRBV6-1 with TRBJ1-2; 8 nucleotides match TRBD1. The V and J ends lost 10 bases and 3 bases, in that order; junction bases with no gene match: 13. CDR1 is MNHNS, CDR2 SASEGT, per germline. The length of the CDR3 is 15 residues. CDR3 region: CATKLRDRSHYGYTF. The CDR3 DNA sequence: TGTGCCACCAAGTTACGGGACAGGAGTCACTATGGCTACACCTTC.

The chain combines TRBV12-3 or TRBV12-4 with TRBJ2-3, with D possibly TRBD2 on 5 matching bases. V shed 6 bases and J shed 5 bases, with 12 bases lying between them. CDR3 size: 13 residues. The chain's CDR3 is CASRWTGGDTQYF. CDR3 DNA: TGTGCCAGCAGATGGACTGGTGGAGATACGCAGTATTTT.

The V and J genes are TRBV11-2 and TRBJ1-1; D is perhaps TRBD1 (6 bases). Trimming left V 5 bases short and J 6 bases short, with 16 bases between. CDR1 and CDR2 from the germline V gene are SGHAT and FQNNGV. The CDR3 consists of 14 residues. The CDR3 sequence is CASSLLRGAAEAFF. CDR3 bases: TGTGCCAGCAGCCTTTTGCGGGGGGCCGCTGAAGCTTTCTTT.

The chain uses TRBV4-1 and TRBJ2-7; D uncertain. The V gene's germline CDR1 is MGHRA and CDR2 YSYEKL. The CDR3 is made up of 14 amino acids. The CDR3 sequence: CPPSPAPTRDEQYF. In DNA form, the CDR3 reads TGCCCCCCCTCCCCGGCCCCGACCCGGGACGAGCAGTACTTC.

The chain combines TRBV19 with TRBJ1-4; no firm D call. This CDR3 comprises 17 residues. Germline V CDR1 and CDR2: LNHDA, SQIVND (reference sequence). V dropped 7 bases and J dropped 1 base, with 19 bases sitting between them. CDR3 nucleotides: TGTGCCAGTACCTCCATGGCGGCAAGGATAACTAATGAAAAACTGTTTTTT. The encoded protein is CASTSMAARITNEKLFF.

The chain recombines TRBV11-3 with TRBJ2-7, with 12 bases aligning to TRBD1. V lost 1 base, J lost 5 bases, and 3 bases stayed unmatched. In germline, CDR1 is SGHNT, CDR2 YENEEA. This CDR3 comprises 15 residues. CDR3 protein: CASSLGGTGGHEQYF. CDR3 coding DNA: TGTGCCAGCAGCTTAGGGGGGACAGGGGGCCACGAGCAGTACTTC.

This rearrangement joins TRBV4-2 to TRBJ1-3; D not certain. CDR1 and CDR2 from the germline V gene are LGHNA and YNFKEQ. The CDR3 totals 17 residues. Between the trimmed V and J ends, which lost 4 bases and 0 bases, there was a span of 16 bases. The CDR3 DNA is TGTGCCAGCAGCCCCAATCCCCTACTGAACTCTGGAAACACCATATATTTT. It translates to CASSPNPLLNSGNTIYF.

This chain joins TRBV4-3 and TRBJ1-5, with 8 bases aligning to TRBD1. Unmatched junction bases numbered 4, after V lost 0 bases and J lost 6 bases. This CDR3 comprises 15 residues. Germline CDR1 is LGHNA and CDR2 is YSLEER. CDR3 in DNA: TGCGCCAGCAGCCAAGATCAAACAGGGGGTCAGCCCCAGCATTTT. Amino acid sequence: CASSQDQTGGQPQHF.

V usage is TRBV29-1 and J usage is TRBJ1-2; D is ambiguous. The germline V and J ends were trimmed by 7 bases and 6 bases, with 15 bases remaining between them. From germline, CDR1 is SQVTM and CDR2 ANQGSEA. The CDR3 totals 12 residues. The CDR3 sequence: CSAAAGENGYTF. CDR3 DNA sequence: TGCAGCGCTGCGGCGGGTGAAAATGGCTACACCTTC.

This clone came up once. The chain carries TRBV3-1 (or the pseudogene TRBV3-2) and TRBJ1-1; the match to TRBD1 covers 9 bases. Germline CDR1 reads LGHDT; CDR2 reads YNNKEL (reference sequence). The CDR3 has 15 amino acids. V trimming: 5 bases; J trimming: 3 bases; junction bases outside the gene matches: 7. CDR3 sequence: CASSSPYRGHTEAFF. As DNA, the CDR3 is TGTGCCAGCAGCTCACCTTACAGGGGGCACACTGAAGCTTTCTTT.

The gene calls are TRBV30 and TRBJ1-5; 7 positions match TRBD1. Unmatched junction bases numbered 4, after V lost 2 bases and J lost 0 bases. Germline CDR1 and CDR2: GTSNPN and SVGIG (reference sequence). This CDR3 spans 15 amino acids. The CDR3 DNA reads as TGTGCCTGGAGTATAGGGACAGTTAGCAATCAGCCCCAGCATTTT. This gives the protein CAWSIGTVSNQPQHF. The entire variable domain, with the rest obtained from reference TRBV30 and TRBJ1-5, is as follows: SQTIHQWPATLVQPVGSPLSLECTVEGTSNPNLYWYRQAAGRGLQLLFYSVGIGQISSEVPQNLSASRPQDRQFILSSKKLLLSDSGFYLCAWSIGTVSNQPQHFGDGTRLSIL.

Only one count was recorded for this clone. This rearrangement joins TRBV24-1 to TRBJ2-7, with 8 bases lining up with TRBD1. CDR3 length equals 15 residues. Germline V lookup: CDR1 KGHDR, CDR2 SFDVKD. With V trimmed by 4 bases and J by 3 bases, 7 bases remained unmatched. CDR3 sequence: CATSDPRGQGYEQYF. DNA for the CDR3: TGTGCCACCAGTGACCCAAGAGGACAGGGCTACGAGCAGTACTTC.

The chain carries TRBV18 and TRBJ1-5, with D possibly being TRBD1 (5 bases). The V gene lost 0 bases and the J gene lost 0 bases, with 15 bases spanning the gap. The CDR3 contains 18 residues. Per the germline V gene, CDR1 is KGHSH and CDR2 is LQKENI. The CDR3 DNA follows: TGTGCCAGCTCACCACCGTCAGCGGGGGGGTATAGCAATCAGCCCCAGCATTTT. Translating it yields CASSPPSAGGYSNQPQHF.

The chain's CDR3 is CASSLAGGVSTDTQYF. CDR3 DNA: TGCGCCAGCAGCTTGGCCGGCGGGGTTAGCACAGATACGCAGTATTTT. This chain links TRBV5-1 with TRBJ2-3; D is possibly TRBD2 (6 bases). The CDR3 is 16 amino acids. V gave up 0 bases and J gave up 0 bases, with 11 bases separating them. Germline CDR1 is SGHRS and CDR2 is YFSETQ.

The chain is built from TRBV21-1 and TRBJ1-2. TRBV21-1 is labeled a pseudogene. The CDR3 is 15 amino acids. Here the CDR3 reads CASSPPPVLFCGYTF. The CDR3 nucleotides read TGTGCCAGCAGCCCACCCCCCGTACTTTTTTGTGGCTACACCTTC.

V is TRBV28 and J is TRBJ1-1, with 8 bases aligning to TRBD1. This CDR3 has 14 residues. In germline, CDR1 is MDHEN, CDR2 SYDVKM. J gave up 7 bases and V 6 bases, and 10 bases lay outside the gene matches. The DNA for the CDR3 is TGTGCCAGCAGGGCCCCGGACAGGGCCGGTGAAGCTTTCTTT. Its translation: CASRAPDRAGEAFF.

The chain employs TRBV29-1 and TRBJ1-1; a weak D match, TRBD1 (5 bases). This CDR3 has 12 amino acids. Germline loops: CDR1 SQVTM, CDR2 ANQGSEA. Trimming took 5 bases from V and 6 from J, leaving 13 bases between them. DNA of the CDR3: TGCAGCGTTCTTAAGGGGTTGGCTGAAGCTTTCTTT. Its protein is CSVLKGLAEAFF.

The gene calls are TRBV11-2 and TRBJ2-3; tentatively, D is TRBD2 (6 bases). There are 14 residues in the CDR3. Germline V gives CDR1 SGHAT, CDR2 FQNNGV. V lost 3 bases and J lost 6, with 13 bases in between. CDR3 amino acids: CASSLSGLSDTQYF. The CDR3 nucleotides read TGTGCCAGCAGCTTGTCGGGACTGTCGGATACGCAGTATTTT.

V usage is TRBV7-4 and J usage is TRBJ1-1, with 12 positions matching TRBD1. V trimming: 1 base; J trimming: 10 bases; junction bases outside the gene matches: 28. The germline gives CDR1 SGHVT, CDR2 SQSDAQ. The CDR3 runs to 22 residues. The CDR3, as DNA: TGTGCCAGCAGCTTAGTCGGTTTGGTGGACGTCCCGGGACAGGGGGCAGGGTTTAGAGCTTTCTTT. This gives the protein CASSLVGLVDVPGQGAGFRAFF.

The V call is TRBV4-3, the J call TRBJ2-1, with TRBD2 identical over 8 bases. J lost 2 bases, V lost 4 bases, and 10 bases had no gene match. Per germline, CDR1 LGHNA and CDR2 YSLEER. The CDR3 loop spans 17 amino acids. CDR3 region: CASSPPVTGLAYNEQFF. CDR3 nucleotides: TGCGCCAGCAGCCCCCCAGTCACGGGACTAGCCTACAATGAGCAGTTCTTC.